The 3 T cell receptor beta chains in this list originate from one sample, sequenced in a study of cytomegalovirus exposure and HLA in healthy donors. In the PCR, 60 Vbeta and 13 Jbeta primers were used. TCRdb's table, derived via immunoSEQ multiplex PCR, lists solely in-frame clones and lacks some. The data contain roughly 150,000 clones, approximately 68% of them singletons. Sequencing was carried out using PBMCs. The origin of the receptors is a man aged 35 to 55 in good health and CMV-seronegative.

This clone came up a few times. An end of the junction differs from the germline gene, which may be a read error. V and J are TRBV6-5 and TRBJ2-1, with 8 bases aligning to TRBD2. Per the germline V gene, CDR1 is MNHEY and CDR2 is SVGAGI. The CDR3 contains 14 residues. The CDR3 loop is CASSDSIGGDWKFF. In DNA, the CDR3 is TGTGCCAGCAGTGACTCGATCGGGGGGGACTGGAAGTTCTTC.

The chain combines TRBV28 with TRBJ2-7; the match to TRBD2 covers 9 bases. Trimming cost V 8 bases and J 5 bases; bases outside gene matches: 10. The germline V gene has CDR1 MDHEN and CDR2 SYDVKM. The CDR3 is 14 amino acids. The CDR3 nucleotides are TGTGCCAGCGGGGCGGGAGGGCCTCCCCACGAGCAGTACTTC. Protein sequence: CASGAGGPPHEQYF.

The CDR3 is CASRQKGVGANQPQHF. CDR3 nucleotides: TGTGCCAGCAGACAGAAGGGAGTCGGCGCGAATCAGCCCCAGCATTTT. The chain links TRBV27 to TRBJ1-5; no clear D. Germline values: CDR1 MNHEY, CDR2 SMNVEV (reference sequence). CDR3 length equals 16 residues. V was cut by 6 bases and J by 4 bases, with 19 bases left in between.